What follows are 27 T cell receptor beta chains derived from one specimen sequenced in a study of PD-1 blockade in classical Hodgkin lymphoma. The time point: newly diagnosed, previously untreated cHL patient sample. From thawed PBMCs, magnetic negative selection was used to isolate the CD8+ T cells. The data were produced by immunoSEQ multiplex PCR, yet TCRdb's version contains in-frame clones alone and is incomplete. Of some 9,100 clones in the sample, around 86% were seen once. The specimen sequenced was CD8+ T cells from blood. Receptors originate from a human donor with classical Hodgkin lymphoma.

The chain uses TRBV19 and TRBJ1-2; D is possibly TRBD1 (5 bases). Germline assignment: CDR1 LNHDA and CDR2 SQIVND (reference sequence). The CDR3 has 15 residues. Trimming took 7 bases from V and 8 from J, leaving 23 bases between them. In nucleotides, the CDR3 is TGTGCCAGTAACCCGGGACTCCTCAATACTATGGGCTACACCTTC. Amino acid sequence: CASNPGLLNTMGYTF.

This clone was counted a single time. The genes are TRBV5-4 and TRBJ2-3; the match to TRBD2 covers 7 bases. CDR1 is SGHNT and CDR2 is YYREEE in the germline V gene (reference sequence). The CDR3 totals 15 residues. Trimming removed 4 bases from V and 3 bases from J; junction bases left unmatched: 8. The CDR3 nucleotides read TGTGCCAGCAGCGCTATATGGGAGGGGACAGATACGCAGTATTTT. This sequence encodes CASSAIWEGTDTQYF.

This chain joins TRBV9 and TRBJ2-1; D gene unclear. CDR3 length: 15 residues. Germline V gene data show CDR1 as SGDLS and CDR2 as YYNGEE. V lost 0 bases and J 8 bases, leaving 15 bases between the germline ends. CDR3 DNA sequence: TGTGCCAGCAGCGTAGTGGGCTCTTCACGGGATGAGCAGTTCTTC. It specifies CASSVVGSSRDEQFF. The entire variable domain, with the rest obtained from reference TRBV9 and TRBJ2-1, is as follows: DSGVTQTPKHLITATGQRVTLRCSPRSGDLSVYWYQQSLDQGLQFLIQYYNGEERAKGNILERFSAQQFPDLHSELNLSSLELGDSALYFCASSVVGSSRDEQFFGPGTRLTVL.

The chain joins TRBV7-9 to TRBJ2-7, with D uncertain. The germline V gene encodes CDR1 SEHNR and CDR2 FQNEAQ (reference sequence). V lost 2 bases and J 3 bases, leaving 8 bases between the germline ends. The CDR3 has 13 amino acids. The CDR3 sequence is CASSLRQSYEQYF. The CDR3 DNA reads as TGTGCCAGCAGCTTACGGCAGAGCTACGAGCAGTACTTC. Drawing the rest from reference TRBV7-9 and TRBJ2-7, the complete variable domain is DTGVSQNPRHKITKRGQNVTFRCDPISEHNRLYWYRQTLGQGPEFLTYFQNEAQLEKSRLLSDRFSAERPKGSFSTLEIQRTEQGDSAMYLCASSLRQSYEQYFGPGTRLTVT.

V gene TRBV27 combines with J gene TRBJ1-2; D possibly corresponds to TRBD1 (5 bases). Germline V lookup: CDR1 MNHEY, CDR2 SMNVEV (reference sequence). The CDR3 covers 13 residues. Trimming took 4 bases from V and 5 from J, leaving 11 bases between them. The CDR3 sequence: CASSWRQSYGYTF. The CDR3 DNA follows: TGTGCCAGCAGTTGGCGACAGAGTTATGGCTACACCTTC.

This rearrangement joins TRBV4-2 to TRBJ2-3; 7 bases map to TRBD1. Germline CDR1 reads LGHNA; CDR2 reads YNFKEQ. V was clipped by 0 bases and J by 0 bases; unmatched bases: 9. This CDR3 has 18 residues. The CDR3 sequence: CASSQERDSFTSTDTQYF. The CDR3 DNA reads TGTGCCAGCAGCCAAGAACGGGACAGTTTTACTAGCACAGATACGCAGTATTTT.

In nucleotides, the CDR3 is TGTGCCAGCAGCGTAGGGGGACTAGCCCCCTACGAGCAGTACTTC. Its protein is CASSVGGLAPYEQYF. This chain connects TRBV9 to TRBJ2-7; 9 nucleotides match TRBD2. V shed 0 bases, J shed 2 bases, and the junction held 3 bases outside the gene matches. This CDR3 spans 15 amino acids. Germline V CDR1 and CDR2: SGDLS, YYNGEE.

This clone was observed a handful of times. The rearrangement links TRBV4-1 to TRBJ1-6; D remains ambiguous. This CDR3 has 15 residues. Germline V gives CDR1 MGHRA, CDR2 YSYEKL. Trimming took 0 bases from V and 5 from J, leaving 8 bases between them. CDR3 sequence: CASSQDSGNNSPLHF. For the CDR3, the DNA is TGCGCCAGCAGCCAAGATTCGGGGAATAATTCACCCCTCCACTTT.

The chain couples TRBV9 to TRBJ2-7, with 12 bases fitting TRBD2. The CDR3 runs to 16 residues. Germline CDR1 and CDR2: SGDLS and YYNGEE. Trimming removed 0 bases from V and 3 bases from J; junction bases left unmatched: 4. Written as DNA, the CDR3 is TGTGCCAGCAGCGTAGGGGCTAGCGGGGGGGACTACGAGCAGTACTTC. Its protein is CASSVGASGGDYEQYF.

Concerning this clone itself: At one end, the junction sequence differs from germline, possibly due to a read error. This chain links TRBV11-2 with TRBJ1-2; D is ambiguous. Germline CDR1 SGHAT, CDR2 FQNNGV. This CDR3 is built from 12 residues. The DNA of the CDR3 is TGTGCCAGCAGCTTAGGGGTGGGAACTTCTTCCTTC. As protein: CASSLGVGTSSF.

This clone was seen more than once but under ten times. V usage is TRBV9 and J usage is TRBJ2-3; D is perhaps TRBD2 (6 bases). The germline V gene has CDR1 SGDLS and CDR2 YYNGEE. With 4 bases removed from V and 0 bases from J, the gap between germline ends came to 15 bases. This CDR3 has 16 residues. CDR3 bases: TGTGCCAGCAGCTGGTTAGGGGACTCGAGCACAGATACGCAGTATTTT. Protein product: CASSWLGDSSTDTQYF.

The DNA of the CDR3 is TGTGCCAGCAGTGGGGACAGGGGGCGCTTCGCGGCAACTAATGAAAAACTGTTTTTT. This translates into CASSGDRGRFAATNEKLFF. V gene TRBV6-1 combines with J gene TRBJ1-4; 12 bases map to TRBD1. The CDR3 has 19 amino acids. CDR1 is MNHNS and CDR2 is SASEGT in the germline V gene. Losses at the gene ends were 4 bases for V and 0 bases for J; bases not matched to a gene: 9.

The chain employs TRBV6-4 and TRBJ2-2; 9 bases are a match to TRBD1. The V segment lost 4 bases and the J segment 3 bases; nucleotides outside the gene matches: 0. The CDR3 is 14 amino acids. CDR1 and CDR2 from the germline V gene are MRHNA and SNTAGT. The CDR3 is CASSGTGDTGELFF. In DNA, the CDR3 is TGTGCCAGCAGTGGGACAGGGGACACCGGGGAGCTGTTTTTT.

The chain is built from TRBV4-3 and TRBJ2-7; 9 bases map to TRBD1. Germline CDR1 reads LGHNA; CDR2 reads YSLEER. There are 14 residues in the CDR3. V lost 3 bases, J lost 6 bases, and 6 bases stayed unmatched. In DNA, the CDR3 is TGCGCCAGCAGCCAGGGACAGGGATATGGCGAGCAGTACTTC. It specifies CASSQGQGYGEQYF.

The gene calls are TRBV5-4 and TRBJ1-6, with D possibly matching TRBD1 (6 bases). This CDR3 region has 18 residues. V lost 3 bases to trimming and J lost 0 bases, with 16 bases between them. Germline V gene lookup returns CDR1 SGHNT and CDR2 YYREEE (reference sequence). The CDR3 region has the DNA TGTGCCAGCAGCTCGACCTTCGGGACAAGCTCCTATAATTCACCCCTCCACTTT. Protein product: CASSSTFGTSSYNSPLHF.

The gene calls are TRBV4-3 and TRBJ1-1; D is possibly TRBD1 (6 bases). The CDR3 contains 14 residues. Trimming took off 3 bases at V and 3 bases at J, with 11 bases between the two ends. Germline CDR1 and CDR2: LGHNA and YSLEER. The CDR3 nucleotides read TGCGCCAGCAGCCATGGAAGGGGGTACACTGAAGCTTTCTTT. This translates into CASSHGRGYTEAFF.

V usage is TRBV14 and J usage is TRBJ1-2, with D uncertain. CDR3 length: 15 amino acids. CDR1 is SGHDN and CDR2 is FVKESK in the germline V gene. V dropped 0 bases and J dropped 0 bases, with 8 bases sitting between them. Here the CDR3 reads CASSQDFTANYGYTF. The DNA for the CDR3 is TGTGCCAGCAGCCAAGATTTCACAGCTAACTATGGCTACACCTTC.

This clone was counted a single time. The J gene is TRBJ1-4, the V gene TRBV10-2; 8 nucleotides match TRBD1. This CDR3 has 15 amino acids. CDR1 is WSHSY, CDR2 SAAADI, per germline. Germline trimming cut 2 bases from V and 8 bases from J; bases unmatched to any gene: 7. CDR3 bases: TGCGCCAGCAGTGAGACGGCAGGGGACAGGGAAAAACTGTTTTTT. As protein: CASSETAGDREKLFF.

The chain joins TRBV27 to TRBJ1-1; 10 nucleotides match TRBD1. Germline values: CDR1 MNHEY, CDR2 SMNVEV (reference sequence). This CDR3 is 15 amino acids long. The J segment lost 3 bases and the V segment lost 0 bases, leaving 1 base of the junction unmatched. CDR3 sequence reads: CASSLSGTGDTEAFF. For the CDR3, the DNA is TGTGCCAGCAGTTTATCAGGGACAGGGGACACTGAAGCTTTCTTT.

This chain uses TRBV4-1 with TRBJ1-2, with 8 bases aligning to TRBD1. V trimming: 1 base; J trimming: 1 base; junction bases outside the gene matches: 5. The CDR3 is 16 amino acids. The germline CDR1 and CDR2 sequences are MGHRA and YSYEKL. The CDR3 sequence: CASSQGGQGHNYGYTF. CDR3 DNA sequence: TGCGCCAGCAGCCAAGGTGGACAGGGTCATAACTATGGCTACACCTTC.

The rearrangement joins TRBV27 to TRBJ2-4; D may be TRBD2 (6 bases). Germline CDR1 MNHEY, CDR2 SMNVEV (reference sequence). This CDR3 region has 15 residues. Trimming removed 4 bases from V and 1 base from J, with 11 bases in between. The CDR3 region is CASSSSRGAKNIQYF. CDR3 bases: TGTGCCAGCAGTTCGTCCCGGGGGGCCAAAAACATTCAGTACTTC.

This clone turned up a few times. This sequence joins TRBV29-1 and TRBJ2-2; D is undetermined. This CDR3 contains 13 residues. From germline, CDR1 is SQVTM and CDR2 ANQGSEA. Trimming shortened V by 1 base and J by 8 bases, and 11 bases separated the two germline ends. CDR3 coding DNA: TGCAGCGTTGAAGGCAGTGGGTTTGGGGAGCTGTTTTTT. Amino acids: CSVEGSGFGELFF.

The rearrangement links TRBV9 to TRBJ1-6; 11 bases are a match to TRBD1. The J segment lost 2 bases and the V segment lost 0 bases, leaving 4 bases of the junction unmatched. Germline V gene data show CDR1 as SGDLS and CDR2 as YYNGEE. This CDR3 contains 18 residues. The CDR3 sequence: CASSVEGQGETYNSPLHF. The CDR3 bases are TGTGCCAGCAGCGTAGAGGGACAGGGGGAAACCTATAATTCACCCCTCCACTTT.

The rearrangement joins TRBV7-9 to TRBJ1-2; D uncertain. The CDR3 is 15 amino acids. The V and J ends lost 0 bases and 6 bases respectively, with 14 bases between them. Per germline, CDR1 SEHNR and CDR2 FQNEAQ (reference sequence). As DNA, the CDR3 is TGTGCCAGCAGCTTAGCGGGAGAGCGATTGGATGGCTACACCTTC. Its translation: CASSLAGERLDGYTF.

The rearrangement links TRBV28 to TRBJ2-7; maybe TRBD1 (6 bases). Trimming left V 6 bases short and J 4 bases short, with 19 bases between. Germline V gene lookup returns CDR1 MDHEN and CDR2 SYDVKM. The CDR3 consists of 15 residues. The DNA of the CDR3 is TGTGCCAGCAGCCGAGCGGACAGACCCTCTTACGAGCAGTACTTC. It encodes CASSRADRPSYEQYF.

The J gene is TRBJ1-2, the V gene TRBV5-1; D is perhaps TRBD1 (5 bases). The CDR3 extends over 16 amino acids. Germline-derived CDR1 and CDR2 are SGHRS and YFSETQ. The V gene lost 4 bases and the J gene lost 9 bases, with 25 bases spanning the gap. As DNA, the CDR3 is TGCGCCAGCAGCATGGAGACAGCCGCGCCCGATATAAGCTACACCTTC. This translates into CASSMETAAPDISYTF. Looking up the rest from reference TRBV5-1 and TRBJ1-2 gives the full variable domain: KAGVTQTPRYLIKTRGQQVTLSCSPISGHRSVSWYQQTPGQGLQFLFEYFSETQRNKGNFPGRFSGRQFSNSRSEMNVSTLELGDSALYLCASSMETAAPDISYTFGSGTRLTVV.

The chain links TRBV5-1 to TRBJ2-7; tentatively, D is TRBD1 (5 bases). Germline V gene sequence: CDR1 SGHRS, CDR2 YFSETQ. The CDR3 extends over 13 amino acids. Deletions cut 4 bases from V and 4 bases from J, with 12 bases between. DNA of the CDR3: TGCGCCAGCAGCCCCCAGGGCGCTTACGAGCAGTACTTC. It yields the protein CASSPQGAYEQYF. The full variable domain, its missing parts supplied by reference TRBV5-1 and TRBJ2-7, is KAGVTQTPRYLIKTRGQQVTLSCSPISGHRSVSWYQQTPGQGLQFLFEYFSETQRNKGNFPGRFSGRQFSNSRSEMNVSTLELGDSALYLCASSPQGAYEQYFGPGTRLTVT.